The rows below give T cell receptor beta chains drawn from one sample of a study of blood T cells in healthy people across ages. From the 5' RACE reads, TCRdb called clonotypes with MiXCR, one entry per CDR3 protein. In the table there are 800,000 to 950,000 distinct CDR3 sequences, 45% to 50% of which are singletons. The sample taken for sequencing was blood. These receptors were taken from a man aged 30 to 39 in good health. The CDR3 runs from the conserved cysteine through the conserved F or W. Fields, in order: CDR3 protein, CDR3 DNA, clone size, D gene, V gene, J gene. The D gene is left open where the match is weak. Some rows have no size entry. The others give once, few or many, or a class for an expanded clone.

CDR3 protein: CASSYFGGQETQYF; CDR3 DNA: TGTGCCAGCAGTTACTTCGGGGGACAAGAGACCCAGTACTTC; clone size: many; D gene: .; V gene: TRBV6-5; J gene: TRBJ2-5
CDR3 protein: CASSAEPGTGGFSGQRTDTQYF; CDR3 DNA: TGTGCCAGCAGTGCCGAGCCCGGGACAGGGGGCTTTAGCGGCCAACGCACAGATACGCAGTATTTT; clone size: few; D gene: TRBD1; V gene: TRBV28; J gene: TRBJ2-3
CDR3 protein: CASSQDRATSGLNTGELFF; CDR3 DNA: TGCGCCAGCAGCCAAGATAGAGCGACTAGCGGGCTAAACACCGGGGAGCTGTTTTTT; clone size: .; D gene: TRBD2; V gene: TRBV4-3; J gene: TRBJ2-2
CDR3 protein: CASSSGTVLRETQYF; CDR3 DNA: TGTGCCAGCAGCTCCGGGACAGTCCTCCGGGAGACCCAGTACTTC; clone size: .; D gene: TRBD1; V gene: TRBV5-6; J gene: TRBJ2-5
CDR3 protein: CASSYSHGTSYEQYF; CDR3 DNA: TGTGCCAGCAGTTACTCGCACGGAACATCCTACGAGCAGTACTTC; clone size: .; D gene: .; V gene: TRBV6-5; J gene: TRBJ2-7
CDR3 protein: CASSRASSEGCTF; CDR3 DNA: TGTGCCAGCTCGAGGGCGAGCTCGGAGGGCTGCACCTTC; clone size: .; D gene: .; V gene: TRBV6-2/TRBV6-3; J gene: TRBJ1-2
CDR3 protein: CASSGGKGTDTQYF; CDR3 DNA: TGCGCCAGCAGCGGAGGCAAGGGGACAGATACGCAGTATTTT; clone size: .; D gene: .; V gene: TRBV5-1; J gene: TRBJ2-3
CDR3 protein: CASSRSGDYGYTF; CDR3 DNA: TGTGCCAGCAGCCGCTCCGGGGACTATGGCTACACCTTC; clone size: few; D gene: .; V gene: TRBV5-8; J gene: TRBJ1-2
CDR3 protein: CASSATGDSEQYF; CDR3 DNA: TGTGCCAGCAGTGCAACAGGGGATAGCGAGCAGTACTTC; clone size: .; D gene: TRBD1; V gene: TRBV6-2/TRBV6-3; J gene: TRBJ2-7
CDR3 protein: CASSLFGADEQFF; CDR3 DNA: TGTGCCAGCAGTTTATTCGGTGCGGATGAGCAGTTCTTC; clone size: .; D gene: .; V gene: TRBV27; J gene: TRBJ2-1
CDR3 protein: CASSFNSGTGTGEQYF; CDR3 DNA: TGCGCCAGCAGCTTCAACTCGGGGACAGGGACAGGCGAGCAGTACTTC; clone size: few; D gene: TRBD1; V gene: TRBV5-1; J gene: TRBJ2-7
CDR3 protein: CASSVAHSNQPQHF; CDR3 DNA: TGTGCCAGCAGTGTAGCTCATAGCAATCAGCCCCAGCATTTT; clone size: .; D gene: .; V gene: TRBV2; J gene: TRBJ1-5
CDR3 protein: CASSSLAGGNQETQYF; CDR3 DNA: TGCGCCAGCAGCTCATTAGCGGGGGGGAACCAAGAGACCCAGTACTTC; clone size: few; D gene: TRBD2; V gene: TRBV5-1; J gene: TRBJ2-5
CDR3 protein: CSARTSVWYNEQFF; CDR3 DNA: TGCAGTGCTAGAACTAGTGTTTGGTACAATGAGCAGTTCTTC; clone size: .; D gene: .; V gene: TRBV20-1; J gene: TRBJ2-1
CDR3 protein: CASSRQGPGEQYF; CDR3 DNA: TGTGCCAGCAGTCGACAGGGCCCAGGGGAGCAGTACTTC; clone size: few; D gene: TRBD1; V gene: TRBV12-3/TRBV12-4; J gene: TRBJ2-7
CDR3 protein: CASQGGQRVGNQPQHF; CDR3 DNA: TGTGCCAGCCAGGGGGGACAGAGAGTGGGCAATCAGCCCCAGCATTTT; clone size: .; D gene: TRBD1; V gene: TRBV28; J gene: TRBJ1-5
CDR3 protein: CAWIMRWDRGPGQPQHF; CDR3 DNA: TGTGCCTGGATTATGAGATGGGACAGGGGTCCCGGTCAGCCCCAGCATTTT; clone size: .; D gene: TRBD1; V gene: TRBV30; J gene: TRBJ1-5
CDR3 protein: CASKYDPGGPSPLHF; CDR3 DNA: TGTGCCAGCAAGTACGACCCCGGGGGGCCCTCACCCCTCCACTTT; clone size: .; D gene: .; V gene: TRBV19; J gene: TRBJ1-6
CDR3 protein: CASSPPPAGVSTDTQYF; CDR3 DNA: TGTGCCAGCAGCCCCCCTCCAGCGGGGGTTAGCACAGATACGCAGTATTTT; clone size: .; D gene: TRBD2; V gene: TRBV6-2/TRBV6-3; J gene: TRBJ2-3
CDR3 protein: CASSYGSGEQFF; CDR3 DNA: TGTGCCAGCAGTTACGGGTCGGGAGAGCAGTTCTTC; clone size: .; D gene: .; V gene: TRBV6-5; J gene: TRBJ2-1
CDR3 protein: CASSRDRDYGYTF; CDR3 DNA: TGTGCCAGCAGCCGGGACAGGGACTATGGCTACACCTTC; clone size: many; D gene: TRBD1; V gene: TRBV12-3/TRBV12-4; J gene: TRBJ1-2
CDR3 protein: CASSQGQPATNEKLFF; CDR3 DNA: TGCGCCAGCAGCCAAGGACAGCCAGCAACTAATGAAAAACTGTTTTTT; clone size: .; D gene: .; V gene: TRBV4-1; J gene: TRBJ1-4
CDR3 protein: CASSLGRVDNQPQHF; CDR3 DNA: TGTGCCAGCAGTTTAGGCAGGGTGGACAATCAGCCCCAGCATTTT; clone size: .; D gene: .; V gene: TRBV12-3/TRBV12-4; J gene: TRBJ1-5
CDR3 protein: CASSFIAGETQYF; CDR3 DNA: TGTGCCAGCAGTTTTATAGCAGGGGAGACCCAGTACTTC; clone size: .; D gene: .; V gene: TRBV2; J gene: TRBJ2-5
CDR3 protein: CASSLAGTGFDNEQFF; CDR3 DNA: TGTGCCAGCAGCTTAGCGGGGACAGGGTTCGACAATGAGCAGTTCTTC; clone size: .; D gene: TRBD1; V gene: TRBV7-2; J gene: TRBJ2-1
CDR3 protein: CAIGDGSSTDTQYF; CDR3 DNA: TGTGCCATTGGGGACGGGTCAAGCACAGATACGCAGTATTTT; clone size: few; D gene: .; V gene: TRBV10-3; J gene: TRBJ2-3
CDR3 protein: CASSSRTSADTQYF; CDR3 DNA: TGTGCCAGCAGCTCACGGACTAGCGCAGATACGCAGTATTTT; clone size: few; D gene: TRBD2; V gene: TRBV5-6; J gene: TRBJ2-3
CDR3 protein: CASSQDGSRNEKLFF; CDR3 DNA: TGCGCCAGCAGCCAAGATGGCAGTCGTAATGAAAAACTGTTTTTT; clone size: .; D gene: .; V gene: TRBV4-3; J gene: TRBJ1-4
CDR3 protein: CASSLASLAYVRLDTQYF; CDR3 DNA: TGTGCCAGCAGCTTAGCCAGCTTAGCGTACGTACGGCTCGATACGCAGTATTTT; clone size: .; D gene: .; V gene: TRBV7-9; J gene: TRBJ2-3
CDR3 protein: CASSETGDGPYEQYF; CDR3 DNA: TGTGCCAGCAGCGAAACCGGGGACGGGCCCTACGAGCAGTACTTC; clone size: many; D gene: .; V gene: TRBV6-1; J gene: TRBJ2-7
CDR3 protein: CASSPTQGRGLRATNEKLFF; CDR3 DNA: TGCGCCAGCAGCCCTACACAGGGCCGGGGTTTAAGAGCAACTAATGAAAAACTGTTTTTT; clone size: .; D gene: .; V gene: TRBV4-1; J gene: TRBJ1-4
CDR3 protein: CASSTYAGVLETQYF; CDR3 DNA: TGTGCCAGCAGCACCTACGCTGGAGTTCTGGAGACCCAGTACTTC; clone size: .; D gene: .; V gene: TRBV11-2; J gene: TRBJ2-5
CDR3 protein: CTSSDRLNTEAFF; CDR3 DNA: TGCACTAGCTCAGACAGACTGAACACTGAAGCTTTCTTT; clone size: .; D gene: .; V gene: TRBV20-1; J gene: TRBJ1-1
CDR3 protein: CSVEVVKQESSYEQYF; CDR3 DNA: TGCAGCGTTGAAGTCGTTAAGCAAGAGTCCTCCTACGAGCAGTACTTC; clone size: once; D gene: .; V gene: TRBV29-1; J gene: TRBJ2-7
CDR3 protein: CASSQTGASGNTIYF; CDR3 DNA: TGCGCCAGCAGCCAAACAGGAGCCTCTGGAAACACCATATATTTT; clone size: .; D gene: .; V gene: TRBV4-1; J gene: TRBJ1-3
CDR3 protein: CAISGLQGEQYF; CDR3 DNA: TGTGCCATCAGTGGTCTGCAGGGAGAGCAGTACTTC; clone size: .; D gene: .; V gene: TRBV10-3; J gene: TRBJ2-7
CDR3 protein: CASRYPGQGTFEEFF; CDR3 DNA: TGTGCCAGCAGATACCCGGGACAGGGGACATTTGAGGAGTTCTTC; clone size: .; D gene: TRBD1; V gene: TRBV27; J gene: TRBJ2-1
CDR3 protein: CASSQDDRVSNEKLFF; CDR3 DNA: TGCGCCAGCAGCCAAGACGACAGGGTATCTAATGAAAAACTGTTTTTT; clone size: .; D gene: TRBD1; V gene: TRBV4-3; J gene: TRBJ1-4
CDR3 protein: CASRNQGQSEETQYF; CDR3 DNA: TGTGCCAGCAGAAACCAGGGGCAAAGTGAGGAGACCCAGTACTTC; clone size: many; D gene: .; V gene: TRBV25-1; J gene: TRBJ2-5
CDR3 protein: CASSSGWQDSDEQYF; CDR3 DNA: TGTGCCAGCAGTTCCGGATGGCAGGACTCCGACGAGCAGTACTTC; clone size: .; D gene: .; V gene: TRBV6-2/TRBV6-3; J gene: TRBJ2-7
CDR3 protein: CASSLLGPEAFF; CDR3 DNA: TGTGCCAGCAGTTTATTGGGCCCTGAAGCTTTCTTT; clone size: few; D gene: .; V gene: TRBV28; J gene: TRBJ1-1
CDR3 protein: CASSPGTWSTDTQYF; CDR3 DNA: TGTGCCAGCAGCCCCGGGACCTGGAGCACAGATACGCAGTATTTT; clone size: .; D gene: .; V gene: TRBV14; J gene: TRBJ2-3
CDR3 protein: CASGQGTAKETQYF; CDR3 DNA: TGTGCTAGTGGTCAGGGGACTGCCAAAGAGACCCAGTACTTC; clone size: few; D gene: .; V gene: TRBV12-5; J gene: TRBJ2-5
CDR3 protein: CASSLDGGGPYEQFF; CDR3 DNA: TGTGCCAGCAGCTTAGATGGCGGGGGTCCCTATGAGCAGTTCTTC; clone size: many; D gene: TRBD2; V gene: TRBV7-9; J gene: TRBJ2-1
CDR3 protein: CASSPGTVTKYGYTF; CDR3 DNA: TGTGCCAGCAGCCCCGGGACCGTTACGAAATATGGCTACACCTTC; clone size: few; D gene: .; V gene: TRBV3-1; J gene: TRBJ1-2
CDR3 protein: CASRIAGGNQETQYF; CDR3 DNA: TGTGCCAGCAGAATAGCGGGGGGTAACCAAGAGACCCAGTACTTC; clone size: few; D gene: TRBD2; V gene: TRBV6-2/TRBV6-3; J gene: TRBJ2-5